The 27 T cell receptor beta chains below all came from one sample that was sequenced in a study of blood T cells in healthy people across ages. Primed by a sample-barcoded 5' primer and a J-beta primer mix, a second PCR proceeded for about 6 to 12 cycles. TCRdb re-analysed the 5' RACE reads in MiXCR, keeping a single row per CDR3 protein. This table has fewer than 800,000 distinct CDR3 sequences, around 32% appearing once. Source material: blood. The source of these receptors is a woman of 80 years or more in good health.

A few counts support this clonotype. The gene calls are TRBV15 and TRBJ1-5; TRBD1 is a possible D gene (6 bases). Germline V lookup: CDR1 LNHNV, CDR2 YYDKDF (reference sequence). The CDR3 is 14 residues long. V was shortened by 6 bases and J by 1 base, with 10 bases between the two germline ends. CDR3 sequence reads: CATRKQGSNQPQHF. CDR3 sequence (DNA): TGTGCCACCAGGAAACAGGGCAGCAATCAGCCCCAGCATTTT.

This clonotype was counted ten times or more. The chain employs TRBV7-8 and TRBJ1-2; no clear D gene. Germline V CDR1 and CDR2: SGHVS, FQNEAQ. The V end was cut by 1 base, the J end by 0 bases, with 15 bases between. CDR3 length equals 17 residues. CDR3 loop: CASSLDPPAGANYGYTF. CDR3 DNA: TGTGCCAGCAGCTTAGACCCCCCCGCCGGGGCTAACTATGGCTACACCTTC. The whole variable domain, filled in from reference TRBV7-8 and TRBJ1-2, reads GAGVSQSPRYKVAKRGQDVALRCDPISGHVSLFWYQQALGQGPEFLTYFQNEAQLDKSGLPSDRFFAERPEGSVSTLKIQRTQQEDSAVYLCASSLDPPAGANYGYTFGSGTRLTVV.

This clonotype was seen a handful of times. This chain joins TRBV25-1 and TRBJ2-5; no definite D call. CDR3 length equals 14 residues. The V end lost 2 bases, the J end lost 5 bases, and 12 bases lay between the germline ends. Germline V gives CDR1 MGHDK, CDR2 SYGVNS. The CDR3 sequence: CASSEIIGWETQYF. DNA of the CDR3: TGTGCCAGCAGTGAAATAATAGGTTGGGAGACCCAGTACTTC.

This clonotype was seen many times. This chain links TRBV5-6 with TRBJ2-1, with TRBD1 as a possible D gene (6 bases). V was cut by 4 bases and J by 0 bases, with 11 bases left in between. The CDR3 spans 15 residues. From germline, CDR1 is SGHDT and CDR2 YYEEEE. This chain's CDR3 is CASSLTGTSYNEQFF. As DNA, the CDR3 is TGTGCCAGCAGCCTCACAGGGACCTCCTACAATGAGCAGTTCTTC.

Of note for this clonotype: This may come from a read error, since a much larger clone is one base off. V and J are TRBV5-1 and TRBJ2-1; the D is unclear. The DNA matches TRBJ2-7 better at its end, which makes the J call doubtful. The CDR3 totals 16 residues. Germline V CDR1 and CDR2: SGHRS, YFSETQ. The CDR3 sequence: CASSLEVASSYNEQYF. CDR3 bases: TGCGCCAGCAGCTTGGAGGTCGCCAGCTCCTACAATGAGCAGTACTTC.

This clonotype was detected ten times or more. CDR3 DNA: TGTGCCAGCAGTGAAGGGCAGATGAATCAGCCCCAGCATTTT. This translates into CASSEGQMNQPQHF. This sequence joins TRBV6-1 and TRBJ1-5; D unresolved. Germline loops: CDR1 MNHNS, CDR2 SASEGT. The CDR3 consists of 14 residues. V was cut by 1 base and J by 4 bases, with 8 bases left in between.

The table lists this clonotype with many counts. The chain uses TRBV28 and TRBJ2-1; D may match TRBD1 or TRBD2 (6 bases each). The CDR3 contains 14 residues. V was shortened by 8 bases and J by 9 bases, with 20 bases between the two germline ends. Germline V gene data show CDR1 as MDHEN and CDR2 as SYDVKM. The CDR3 spells CASLGHGGVREQFF. CDR3 in DNA: TGTGCCAGCCTTGGTCACGGGGGCGTTCGTGAGCAGTTCTTC.

Comments on this clonotype: This is likely a read error, given that the CDR3 carries no conserved phenylalanine or tryptophan at its end. The chain combines TRBV12-3 or TRBV12-4 with TRBJ2-3; D unresolved. Trimming removed 4 bases from V and 4 bases from J, with 12 bases in between. The CDR3 runs 14 residues. CDR3 bases: TGTGCCAGCAGTTCTCGACTCCGACCAGATACGCAGTATTCC. It is translated as CASSSRLRPDTQYS.

This clonotype has a handful of counts. This sequence joins TRBV28 and TRBJ1-4; no definite D call. V was trimmed by 1 base and J by 10 bases, leaving 10 bases between them. The CDR3 runs to 13 residues. Germline loops: CDR1 MDHEN, CDR2 SYDVKM. CDR3: CASSLFRSGKLFF. CDR3 sequence (DNA): TGTGCCAGCAGTTTATTTCGATCGGGAAAACTGTTTTTT.

This clonotype was counted ten times or more. The rearrangement links TRBV7-9 to TRBJ1-5; 7 bases align to TRBD1. Germline CDR1 SEHNR, CDR2 FQNEAQ (reference sequence). CDR3 size: 17 residues. With V trimmed by 5 bases and J by 2 bases, 12 bases remained unmatched. The chain's CDR3 is CASSHRSTGPGNQPQHF. CDR3 DNA: TGTGCCAGCAGCCACCGCTCGACAGGGCCGGGCAATCAGCCCCAGCATTTT.

This clonotype was seen at least ten times. The chain is built from TRBV27 and TRBJ2-1, with 8 nucleotides matching TRBD1. Germline V gene data show CDR1 as MNHEY and CDR2 as SMNVEV (reference sequence). The CDR3 runs to 15 residues. The junction had 7 bases not matched to a gene; V was cut back by 0 bases and J by 9 bases. The CDR3 sequence: CASSLSPGQVVEQFF. The DNA of the CDR3 is TGTGCCAGCAGTTTATCTCCGGGACAGGTGGTTGAGCAGTTCTTC.

The rearrangement uses TRBV25-1 and TRBJ2-1; the match to TRBD1 covers 7 bases. CDR3 size: 14 residues. Trimming at V came to 6 bases and at J to 7 bases, leaving 9 bases not matched to a gene. Germline-derived CDR1 and CDR2 are MGHDK and SYGVNS. The CDR3 sequence is CASRETGFRNEQFF. The DNA for the CDR3 is TGTGCCAGCAGGGAGACAGGGTTTCGTAATGAGCAGTTCTTC. The entire variable domain, with the rest obtained from reference TRBV25-1 and TRBJ2-1, is as follows: EADIYQTPRYLVIGTGKKITLECSQTMGHDKMYWYQQDPGMELHLIHYSYGVNSTEKGDLSSESTVSRIRTEHFPLTLESARPSHTSQYLCASRETGFRNEQFFGPGTRLTVL.

Ten or more counts support this clonotype. This rearrangement joins TRBV6-2 or TRBV6-3 to TRBJ1-5, with unresolved D. Germline V CDR1 and CDR2: MNHEY, SVGEGT. The germline V and J ends were trimmed by 6 bases and 4 bases, with 10 bases remaining between them. The CDR3 loop spans 13 amino acids. CDR3 in amino acids: CASRDGGNQPQHF. CDR3 in DNA: TGTGCCAGCAGAGATGGCGGAAATCAGCCCCAGCATTTT.

The genes are TRBV5-1 and TRBJ1-3; 7 bases are shared with TRBD1. The CDR3 contains 16 residues. Losses at the gene ends were 4 bases for V and 8 bases for J; bases not matched to a gene: 15. From germline, CDR1 is SGHRS and CDR2 YFSETQ. CDR3 sequence reads: CASSRGDRDILDTIYF. As DNA, the CDR3 is TGCGCCAGCAGCCGCGGCGACAGGGACATTTTGGACACCATATATTTT.

This clonotype has at least ten counts. The rearrangement links TRBV6-5 to TRBJ1-2, with TRBD1 matching over 12 bases. V shed 6 bases, J shed 5 bases, and the junction held 13 bases outside the gene matches. Germline assignment: CDR1 MNHEY and CDR2 SVGAGI. The CDR3 is 17 amino acids. As DNA, the CDR3 is TGTGCCAGCAGGAGGGGGACAGGGGGCGAACAGTCATATGGCTACACCTTC. It codes for CASRRGTGGEQSYGYTF.

In this sample, this clonotype turned up many times. V and J are TRBV6-5 and TRBJ2-1; the match to TRBD2 covers 11 bases. The junction had 4 bases not matched to a gene; V was cut back by 5 bases and J by 4 bases. The V gene's germline CDR1 is MNHEY and CDR2 SVGAGI. The CDR3 runs to 15 residues. For the CDR3, the DNA is TGTGCCAGCAGTACGGGACTAGCGGTTTACAATGAGCAGTTCTTC. Encoded protein: CASSTGLAVYNEQFF.

Points on this clonotype: Given a much more abundant clone one base away, this may be a read error. V and J are TRBV6-2 or TRBV6-3 and TRBJ2-5; 10 positions match TRBD1. The CDR3 extends over 12 amino acids. The J segment lost 13 bases and the V segment lost 8 bases, leaving 10 bases of the junction unmatched. CDR1 and CDR2 from the germline V gene are MNHEY and SVGEGT. The CDR3 spells CASSGQGLGGYF. The CDR3 DNA is TGTGCCAGCTCGGGACAGGGGCTCGGAGGGTACTTC.

This clonotype was counted at least ten times. The J gene is TRBJ2-5, the V gene TRBV7-9; TRBD2 matches 8 bases. The germline CDR1 and CDR2 sequences are SEHNR and FQNEAQ (reference sequence). This CDR3 region has 15 residues. V shed 4 bases, J shed 2 bases, and the junction held 6 bases outside the gene matches. CDR3 sequence (DNA): TGTGCCAGCAGCTCCGGACTAGCAGTACAAGAGACCCAGTACTTC. Its protein product is CASSSGLAVQETQYF.

This clonotype was recorded at least ten times. The gene calls are TRBV11-2 and TRBJ2-7, with 7 bases that match TRBD1. V lost 2 bases, J lost 3 bases, and 7 bases stayed unmatched. CDR3 length: 15 residues. In germline, CDR1 is SGHAT, CDR2 FQNNGV. Here the CDR3 reads CASSLSRAGGYEQYF. The DNA of the CDR3 is TGTGCCAGCAGCTTAAGTCGGGCAGGGGGCTACGAGCAGTACTTC.

This clonotype was counted ten times or more. The chain employs TRBV7-2 and TRBJ2-5; 9 bases match TRBD1. From germline, CDR1 is SGHTA and CDR2 FQGNSA. The CDR3 has 14 amino acids. Unmatched junction bases numbered 9, after V lost 3 bases and J lost 10 bases. In DNA form, the CDR3 reads TGTGCCAGCAGCTTCGGGACAGGGACCTCGAGCCAGTACTTC. This gives the protein CASSFGTGTSSQYF. Based on the CDR3 plus reference TRBV7-2 and TRBJ2-5, the full variable domain is GAGVSQSPSNKVTEKGKDVELRCDPISGHTALYWYRQSLGQGLEFLIYFQGNSAPDKSGLPSDRFSAERTGGSVSTLTIQRTQQEDSAVYLCASSFGTGTSSQYFGPGTRLLVL.

V is TRBV6-2 or TRBV6-3 and J is TRBJ2-3; maybe TRBD1 (5 bases). The CDR3 covers 16 residues. V was pared by 1 base and J by 2 bases, with 13 bases between. Germline V CDR1 and CDR2: MNHEY, SVGEGT. This CDR3 reads CASSYFPGIVTDTQYF. The DNA of the CDR3 is TGTGCCAGCAGTTACTTCCCAGGGATAGTCACAGATACGCAGTATTTT.

As to this clonotype: This may be a read error: a much more frequent sequence differs by one nucleotide. V usage is TRBV18 and J usage is TRBJ2-4; TRBD1 or TRBD2 may be the D gene (5 bases each). The germline V gene has CDR1 KGHSH and CDR2 LQKENI. The CDR3 consists of 15 residues. V was pared by 6 bases and J by 13 bases, with 25 bases between. The CDR3 protein is CASSQIRDVYKEQYF. CDR3 coding DNA: TGTGCCAGCTCCCAAATCCGGGACGTTTATAAAGAGCAGTACTTC.

About this clonotype: A read error is possible here, since a much larger clone lies one base away. The chain has TRBV5-1 and TRBJ2-1; 8 nucleotides align to TRBD2. Germline lookup yields CDR1 SGHRS and CDR2 YFSETQ. The trim removed 2 bases at V and 6 bases at J, leaving 10 bases unmatched. This CDR3 is 16 amino acids long. CDR3 in DNA: TGCGCCAGCAGCTTCCTTGTCGGGGGGGCCTGCAATGAGCAGTTCTTC. Translating gives CASSFLVGGACNEQFF.

This clonotype appeared many times. The V gene is TRBV7-2, the J gene TRBJ2-7, with TRBD2 matching 12 bases. Germline values: CDR1 SGHTA, CDR2 FQGNSA. This CDR3 region has 15 residues. Trimming cost V 5 bases and J 0 bases; bases outside gene matches: 2. The chain's CDR3 is CASSLGLAGSYEQYF. Here the CDR3 DNA reads TGTGCCAGCAGCCTGGGACTAGCGGGCTCCTACGAGCAGTACTTC.

There are many counts of this clonotype. V is TRBV12-3 or TRBV12-4 and J is TRBJ1-5, with a tentative D call TRBD1 (5 bases). V was shortened by 5 bases and J by 6 bases, with 20 bases between the two germline ends. This CDR3 comprises 16 residues. The CDR3 nucleotides read TGTGCCAGCAGTCCCCGCGGTTCAGGGCGCGGTCAGCCCCAGCATTTT. Translating gives CASSPRGSGRGQPQHF.

This clonotype was observed at least ten times. As DNA, the CDR3 is TGTGCCAGCAATTCCCAGTCCAGGGGATACGAGCAGTACTTC. Residues: CASNSQSRGYEQYF. The chain combines TRBV6-1 with TRBJ2-7; D might be TRBD1 (6 bases). The germline gives CDR1 MNHNS, CDR2 SASEGT. The length of the CDR3 is 14 residues. The V end lost 7 bases, the J end lost 4 bases, and 17 bases lay between the germline ends.

This clonotype appeared once. V usage is TRBV5-1 and J usage is TRBJ1-2; 11 bases are shared with TRBD1. The V segment lost 7 bases and the J segment 2 bases; nucleotides outside the gene matches: 4. The CDR3 loop spans 14 amino acids. Germline CDR1 and CDR2: SGHRS and YFSETQ. The CDR3 nucleotides are TGCGCCAGCTCGGACAGGGGGCGCAACTATGGCTACACCTTC. This gives the protein CASSDRGRNYGYTF.